Presented here are 13 T cell receptor beta chains from one specimen sequenced in a study of vaccination and CD4 T cells after COVID-19. Sequence data for DNA of cultured CD4+ T cells were generated by the Oncomine TCR Beta short-read assay. Via MiXCR, TCRdb re-called the PCR reads, giving one row per CDR3 protein. The sample holds roughly 15,000 distinct CDR3 sequences, around 49% seen once. The treatment denotes: roughly nine-day PBMC culture with coronavirus spike peptide pools or control peptides (ViraFEST assay). Antigens of these TCRs are unknown. Sequences were derived from CD4+ T cells from blood, cultured in vitro, sampled before SARS-CoV-2 vaccination. These TCRs come from a human donor who had recovered from COVID-19.

The rearrangement uses TRBV2 and TRBJ2-3; TRBD2 matches at 12 bases. From germline, CDR1 is SNHLY and CDR2 FYNNEI. CDR3 length: 16 amino acids. V lost 7 bases and J lost 3; bases outside the gene matches: 8. CDR3 coding DNA: TGTGCCAGCACCCCAAAGGGGACTAGCGGGACAGATACGCAGTATTTT. It specifies CASTPKGTSGTDTQYF.

This chain links TRBV12-3 or TRBV12-4 with TRBJ2-1; D may be TRBD2 (6 bases). Trimming pared 7 bases from V and 4 bases from J, leaving 26 bases between. CDR3 length: 18 residues. CDR3 residues: CASTRTRGSALYYNEQFF. The CDR3 nucleotides read TGTGCCAGCACCCGCACCCGGGGGTCAGCGTTATATTACAATGAGCAGTTCTTC.

This chain links TRBV2 with TRBJ1-5, with D uncertain. The CDR3 loop spans 12 amino acids. V was shortened by 6 bases and J by 0 bases, with 3 bases between the two germline ends. The germline CDR1 and CDR2 sequences are SNHLY and FYNNEI. Here the CDR3 reads CASSNSNQPQHF. The CDR3 DNA follows: TGTGCCAGCAGCAATAGCAATCAGCCCCAGCATTTT.

Judged by abundance, this clonotype is large. The chain carries TRBV20-1 and TRBJ2-5, with a weak D call TRBD2 (5 bases). Between the trimmed V and J ends, which lost 2 bases and 5 bases, there was a span of 15 bases. The CDR3 loop spans 14 amino acids. Germline V gene data show CDR1 as DFQATT and CDR2 as SNEGSKA (reference sequence). CDR3 DNA sequence: TGCAGTGCTAGACCGAGGGCTAGTCTGGAGACCCAGTACTTC. This translates into CSARPRASLETQYF.

The gene calls are TRBV4-1 and TRBJ2-1; 12 bases match TRBD2. Germline CDR1 is MGHRA and CDR2 is YSYEKL. Trimming at V came to 1 base and at J to 9 bases, leaving 4 bases not matched to a gene. The CDR3 contains 15 residues. The CDR3 sequence: CASSQGLAGVGEQFF. The CDR3 coding sequence is TGCGCCAGCAGCCAAGGACTAGCGGGAGTCGGTGAGCAGTTCTTC.

The chain employs TRBV6-1 and TRBJ2-3; 11 positions match TRBD1. The germline V gene encodes CDR1 MNHNS and CDR2 SASEGT. This CDR3 is built from 18 residues. Germline trimming cut 1 base from V and 0 bases from J; bases unmatched to any gene: 6. CDR3 in amino acids: CASSEERTGGLSTDTQYF. CDR3 DNA: TGTGCCAGCAGTGAAGAGAGGACAGGGGGCTTAAGCACAGATACGCAGTATTTT.

This clonotype was detected a few times. The rearrangement joins TRBV20-1 to TRBJ1-2; no definite D call. V dropped 0 bases and J dropped 4 bases, with 12 bases sitting between them. The CDR3 runs to 14 residues. Germline-derived CDR1 and CDR2 are DFQATT and SNEGSKA (reference sequence). CDR3 nucleotides: TGCAGTGCTAGAGAGCTGCGAGCTATCTATGGCTACACCTTC. Protein product: CSARELRAIYGYTF.

This chain links TRBV5-1 with TRBJ2-7; the match to TRBD2 covers 13 bases. The J segment lost 3 bases and the V segment lost 0 bases, leaving 9 bases of the junction unmatched. CDR1 and CDR2 from the germline V gene are SGHRS and YFSETQ. The CDR3 runs to 18 residues. The CDR3 spells CASSLGLAGGFSVYEQYF. The CDR3 nucleotides are TGCGCCAGCAGCTTGGGACTAGCGGGAGGTTTTTCGGTCTACGAGCAGTACTTC.

The rearrangement links TRBV11-1 to TRBJ2-6; 7 bases agree with TRBD2. There are 17 residues in the CDR3. From germline, CDR1 is SGHAT and CDR2 FQDESV (reference sequence). V was pared by 3 bases and J by 1 base, with 6 bases of the junction left unmatched. CDR3 in amino acids: CASSFEGRGSGANVLTF. CDR3 DNA: TGTGCCAGCAGCTTCGAGGGGAGGGGATCTGGGGCCAACGTCCTGACTTTC.

This chain connects TRBV6-1 to TRBJ2-5; possible D gene TRBD2, 6 bases. The CDR3 spans 17 residues. Germline CDR1 and CDR2: MNHNS and SASEGT. V was pared by 0 bases and J by 1 base, with 15 bases between. The chain's CDR3 is CASSEAHARGSQETQYF. The DNA of the CDR3 is TGTGCCAGCAGTGAAGCCCACGCTCGGGGGAGCCAAGAGACCCAGTACTTC.

The V call is TRBV20-1, the J call TRBJ1-5, with D possibly TRBD1 on 6 matching bases. The germline CDR1 and CDR2 sequences are DFQATT and SNEGSKA (reference sequence). This CDR3 contains 15 residues. V was clipped by 3 bases and J by 6 bases, with 18 bases between them. This CDR3 is CSASRGGGMGQPQHF. The DNA for the CDR3 is TGCAGTGCTAGCCGCGGGGGGGGCATGGGTCAGCCCCAGCATTTT.

The J gene is TRBJ2-1, the V gene TRBV20-1, with 11 bases fitting TRBD2. The germline CDR1 and CDR2 sequences are DFQATT and SNEGSKA (reference sequence). The CDR3 totals 15 residues. V dropped 5 bases and J dropped 3; count of bases not matched to a gene: 6. This chain's CDR3 is CSAGRLAGFYNEQFF. The CDR3 DNA reads TGCAGTGCTGGCCGACTAGCGGGGTTCTACAATGAGCAGTTCTTC.

The V and J genes are TRBV6-5 and TRBJ2-7, with 7 nucleotides matching TRBD1. V was clipped by 0 bases and J by 0 bases; unmatched bases: 2. CDR1 is MNHEY, CDR2 SVGAGI, per germline. The CDR3 runs to 15 residues. CDR3 loop: CASSYSKGASYEQYF. The DNA for the CDR3 is TGTGCCAGCAGTTACTCAAAGGGGGCCTCCTACGAGCAGTACTTC.